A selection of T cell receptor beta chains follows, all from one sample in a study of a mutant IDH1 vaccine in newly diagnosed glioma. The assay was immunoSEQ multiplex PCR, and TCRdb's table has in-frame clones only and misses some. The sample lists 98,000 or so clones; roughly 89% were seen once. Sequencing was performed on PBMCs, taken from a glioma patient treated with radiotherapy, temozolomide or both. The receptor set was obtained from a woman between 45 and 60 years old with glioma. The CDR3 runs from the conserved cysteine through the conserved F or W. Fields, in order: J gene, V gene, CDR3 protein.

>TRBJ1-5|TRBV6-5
CASSPGTAYQPQHF
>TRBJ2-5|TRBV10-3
CAISGQLGGEQYF
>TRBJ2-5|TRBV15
CATSRDRLGETQYF
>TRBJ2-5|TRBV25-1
CASSELEQQETQYF
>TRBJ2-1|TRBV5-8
CASSYNQGKFNEQFF
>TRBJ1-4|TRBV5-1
CASSPRSGPDREKLFF
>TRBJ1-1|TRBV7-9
CASSLGQGNEAFF
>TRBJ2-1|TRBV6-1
CASKFLQGNEQFF
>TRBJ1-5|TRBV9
CASSPAGGNQPQHF
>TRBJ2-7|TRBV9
CASSNSGRAYEQYF
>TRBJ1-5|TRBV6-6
CASRRQALQPQHF
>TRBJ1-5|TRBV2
CASSEIRGNQPQHF
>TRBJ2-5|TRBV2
CASSQGAGGPHQETQYF
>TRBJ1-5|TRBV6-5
CASSSGLLSNQPQHF
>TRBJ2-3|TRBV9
CASSASSGSIRSDTQYF
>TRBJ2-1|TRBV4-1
CASSQTNYEQFF
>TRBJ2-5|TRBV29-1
CSVRQGGETQYF
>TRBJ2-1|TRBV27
CASYRNNEQFF
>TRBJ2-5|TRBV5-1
CASSRDRTYQETQYF
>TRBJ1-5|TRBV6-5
CASSYSGGARQPQHF
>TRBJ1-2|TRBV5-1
CASSPDRGHMNGYTF
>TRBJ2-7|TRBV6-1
CASSLPSGPYEQYF
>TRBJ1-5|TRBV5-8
CASSPTGLTQPQHF
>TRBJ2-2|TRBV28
CASSPRGPRTGELFF
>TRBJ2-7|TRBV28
CASSLYSFHEQYF
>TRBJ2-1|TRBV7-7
CASSSGQNNEQFF
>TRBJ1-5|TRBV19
CASSISIYSNQPQHF
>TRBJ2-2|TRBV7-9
CASSLTRTGELFF
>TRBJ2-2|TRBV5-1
CASSDRGDTGELFF
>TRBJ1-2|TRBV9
CASSTTGTGFGYTF
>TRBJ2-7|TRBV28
CASSSYREGEQYF
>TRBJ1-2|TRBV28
CASSLRGDGYTF
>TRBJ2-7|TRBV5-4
CASSLAPGTGNEQYF
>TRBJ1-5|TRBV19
CASRFRGDNQPQHF
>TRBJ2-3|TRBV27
CARTGREASGSTDTQYF
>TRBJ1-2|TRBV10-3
CAISESGGRGNTF
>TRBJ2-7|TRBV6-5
CASSYVDSSYEQYF
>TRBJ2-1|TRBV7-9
CASSLGTGFSYNEQFF
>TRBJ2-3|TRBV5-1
CASSLATSLTPTGTDTQYF
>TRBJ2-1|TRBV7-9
CASSLVLGNEQFF
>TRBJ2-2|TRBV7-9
CASSPRPAGELFF
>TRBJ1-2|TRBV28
CASETGNYGYTF
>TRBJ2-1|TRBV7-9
CASSLPSGSEYYEQFF
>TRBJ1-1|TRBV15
CATSSPREGQNTEAFF
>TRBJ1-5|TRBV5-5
CASSLGPETGGYGNQPQHF
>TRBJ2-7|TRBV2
CASHSTGGPYEQYF
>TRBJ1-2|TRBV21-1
CASSKRFGTF
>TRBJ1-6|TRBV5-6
CASSRGRGTSDSPLHF
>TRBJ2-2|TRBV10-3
CAISESPDHEVAGELFF